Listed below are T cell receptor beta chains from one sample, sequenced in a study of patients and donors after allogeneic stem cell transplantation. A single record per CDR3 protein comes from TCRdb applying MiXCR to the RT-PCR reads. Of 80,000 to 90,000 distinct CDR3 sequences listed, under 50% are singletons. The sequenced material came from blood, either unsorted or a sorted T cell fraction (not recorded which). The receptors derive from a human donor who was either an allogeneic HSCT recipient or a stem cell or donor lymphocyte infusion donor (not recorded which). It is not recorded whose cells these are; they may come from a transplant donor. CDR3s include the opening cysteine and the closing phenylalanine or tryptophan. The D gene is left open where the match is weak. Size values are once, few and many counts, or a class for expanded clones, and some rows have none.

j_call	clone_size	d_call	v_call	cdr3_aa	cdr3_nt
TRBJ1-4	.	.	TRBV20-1	CSAAGVEATNEKLFF	TGCAGTGCTGCAGGGGTGGAGGCAACTAATGAAAAACTGTTTTTT
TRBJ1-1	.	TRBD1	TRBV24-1	CATRTGSENTEAFF	TGTGCCACCAGGACAGGGTCGGAGAACACTGAAGCTTTCTTT
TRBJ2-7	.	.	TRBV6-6	CASSYSIRVDYEQYF	TGTGCCAGCAGTTACTCGATCAGGGTGGACTACGAGCAGTACTTC
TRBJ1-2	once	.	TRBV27	CASTKEARGKTRYTF	TGTGCCAGCACTAAGGAGGCGAGGGGGAAGACTCGCTACACCTTC
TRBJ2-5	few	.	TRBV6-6	CASREPGKTQYF	TGTGCCAGCAGAGAGCCCGGAAAGACCCAGTACTTC
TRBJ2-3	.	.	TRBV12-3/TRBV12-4	CASSLAGVVTDTQYF	TGTGCCAGCAGTTTAGCGGGAGTTGTAACAGATACGCAGTATTTT
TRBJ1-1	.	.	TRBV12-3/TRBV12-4	CASSLQEVGEAFF	TGTGCCAGCAGTTTGCAGGAGGTGGGTGAAGCTTTCTTT
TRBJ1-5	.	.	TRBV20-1	CSAKIDGSGSNQPQHF	TGCAGTGCTAAGATAGACGGTAGCGGTAGCAATCAGCCCCAGCATTTT
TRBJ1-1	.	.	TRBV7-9	CASSLHVGGDTEAFF	TGTGCCAGCAGCTTACATGTAGGTGGCGACACTGAAGCTTTCTTT
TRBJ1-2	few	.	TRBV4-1	CASSQDTGQAGGYTF	TGCGCCAGCAGCCAAGATACGGGGCAGGCCGGCGGCTACACCTTC
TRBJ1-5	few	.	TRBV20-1	CSAPDRSNQPQHF	TGCAGTGCGCCCGACCGTAGCAATCAGCCCCAGCATTTT
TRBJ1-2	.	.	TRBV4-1	CASSHPGRNYGYTF	TGCGCCAGCAGCCACCCGGGACGGAACTATGGCTACACCTTC
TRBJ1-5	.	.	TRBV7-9	CASSASVTDQPQHF	TGTGCCAGCAGCGCCTCAGTCACAGATCAGCCCCAGCATTTT
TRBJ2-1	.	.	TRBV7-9	CASSPMLWGRNEQFF	TGTGCCAGCAGCCCAATGTTGTGGGGGCGGAATGAGCAGTTCTTC
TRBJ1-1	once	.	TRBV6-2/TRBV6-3	CASSYSRDTEAFF	TGTGCCAGCAGTTACTCGAGGGACACTGAAGCTTTCTTT
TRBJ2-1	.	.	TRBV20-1	CSAPAGGELSSSYNEQFF	TGCAGTGCTCCCGCCGGAGGGGAACTTTCGAGCTCCTACAATGAGCAGTTCTTC
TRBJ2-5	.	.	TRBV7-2	CASSIGTIDTQYF	TGTGCCAGCAGCATAGGGACCATCGACACCCAGTACTTC
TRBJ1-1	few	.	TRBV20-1	CSASISGDEAFF	TGCAGTGCTAGCATCTCAGGGGATGAAGCTTTCTTT
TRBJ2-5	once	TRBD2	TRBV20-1	CSASLREGLRETQYF	TGCAGTGCTAGTCTTAGGGAGGGCTTACGAGAGACCCAGTACTTC
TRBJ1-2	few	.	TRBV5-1	CASAPTADSYGYTF	TGCGCCAGCGCACCTACAGCAGATTCCTATGGCTACACCTTC
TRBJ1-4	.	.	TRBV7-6	CASSPRPGTNEKLFF	TGTGCCAGCAGCCCGAGACCCGGCACAAATGAAAAACTGTTTTTT
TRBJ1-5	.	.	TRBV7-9	CASSLALFGQPQHF	TGTGCCAGCAGCTTAGCACTCTTTGGTCAGCCCCAGCATTTT
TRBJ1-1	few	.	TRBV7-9	CASSQEDRNTEAFF	TGTGCCAGCAGCCAAGAGGACAGGAACACTGAAGCTTTCTTT
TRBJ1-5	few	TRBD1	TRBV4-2	CASSGQGPRGSSNQPQHF	TGTGCCAGCAGCGGACAGGGTCCCCGGGGGAGCAGCAATCAGCCCCAGCATTTT
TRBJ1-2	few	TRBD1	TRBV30	CAWSGRGTGTLNYGYTF	TGTGCCTGGAGTGGGAGGGGGACAGGGACATTGAACTATGGCTACACCTTC
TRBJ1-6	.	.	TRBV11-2	CASTLRMGVYNSPLHF	TGTGCCAGCACCTTGAGGATGGGAGTCTATAATTCACCCCTCCACTTT
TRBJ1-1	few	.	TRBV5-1	CASSGKGNTEAFF	TGCGCCAGCAGCGGGAAGGGGAACACTGAAGCTTTCTTT
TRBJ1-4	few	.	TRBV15	CATNGGIPNEKLFF	TGTGCCACCAACGGAGGGATACCCAATGAAAAACTGTTTTTT
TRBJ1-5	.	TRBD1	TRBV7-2	CASSPGGQGRPQHF	TGTGCCAGCAGCCCAGGGGGACAGGGACGGCCCCAGCATTTT
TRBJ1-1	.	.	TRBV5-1	CASSLVSGQLNTEAFF	TGCGCCAGCAGCTTGGTGTCAGGGCAATTGAACACTGAAGCTTTCTTT
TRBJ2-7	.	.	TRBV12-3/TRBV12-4	CASSPDPSYEQYF	TGTGCCAGCAGCCCCGACCCTTCCTACGAGCAGTACTTC
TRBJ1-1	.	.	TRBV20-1	CSAMGSTEAFF	TGCAGTGCCATGGGGAGCACTGAAGCTTTCTTT
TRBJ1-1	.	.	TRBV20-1	CSPIGWNTEAFF	TGCAGCCCGATCGGGTGGAACACTGAAGCTTTCTTT
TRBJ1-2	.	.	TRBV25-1	CASTQSGNYGYTF	TGTGCCAGCACCCAATCAGGGAACTATGGCTACACCTTC
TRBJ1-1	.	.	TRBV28	CASSSDPAGTEAFF	TGTGCCAGCAGTTCGGACCCGGCGGGCACTGAAGCTTTCTTT
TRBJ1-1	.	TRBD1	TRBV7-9	CASSLDPGGGTEAFF	TGTGCCAGCAGCTTAGACCCAGGGGGCGGCACTGAAGCTTTCTTT
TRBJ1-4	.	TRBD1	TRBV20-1	CSASGTGGTNEKLFF	TGCAGTGCTTCCGGGACAGGGGGAACTAATGAAAAACTGTTTTTT
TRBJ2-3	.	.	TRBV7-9	CASSSGASTDTQYF	TGTGCCAGCAGCTCAGGAGCTAGCACAGATACGCAGTATTTT
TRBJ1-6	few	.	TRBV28	CASIPGLYNSPLHF	TGTGCCAGCATACCGGGACTCTATAATTCACCCCTCCACTTT
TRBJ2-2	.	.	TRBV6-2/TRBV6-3	CASSPYGRANTGELFF	TGTGCCAGCAGTCCCTACGGAAGAGCGAACACCGGGGAGCTGTTTTTT
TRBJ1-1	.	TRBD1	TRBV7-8	CASSPHGDRGWAFF	TGTGCCAGCAGCCCACACGGGGACAGGGGATGGGCTTTCTTT
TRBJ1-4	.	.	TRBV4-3	CASSQDPSPGGSEKLFF	TGCGCCAGCAGCCAAGACCCTTCCCCGGGCGGCAGTGAAAAACTGTTTTTT
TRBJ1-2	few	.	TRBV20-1	CSPLRADTWPYGYTF	TGCAGTCCCTTAAGGGCCGACACGTGGCCATATGGCTACACCTTC
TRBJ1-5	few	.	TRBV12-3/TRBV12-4	CASSLHPGAMNQPQHF	TGTGCCAGCAGTCTCCACCCGGGGGCTATGAATCAGCCCCAGCATTTT
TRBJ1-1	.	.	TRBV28	CASSSPMGATNTEAFF	TGTGCCAGCAGTTCCCCAATGGGGGCGACGAACACTGAAGCTTTCTTT
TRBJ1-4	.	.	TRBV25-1	CASSSGRVGANEKLFF	TGTGCCAGCAGCTCCGGGAGGGTTGGAGCTAATGAAAAACTGTTTTTT
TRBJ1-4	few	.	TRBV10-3	CAISHRENEKLFF	TGTGCCATCAGCCACAGGGAAAATGAAAAACTGTTTTTT
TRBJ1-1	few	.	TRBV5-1	CASSLGHTEAFF	TGCGCCAGCAGCTTGGGACACACTGAAGCTTTCTTT
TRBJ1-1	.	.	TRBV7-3	CASSSGTRGTTEAFF	TGTGCCAGCAGCTCGGGGACAAGGGGCACCACTGAAGCTTTCTTT
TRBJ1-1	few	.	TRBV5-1	CASSLQTGVAVAEAFF	TGCGCCAGCAGCCTACAGACAGGTGTAGCGGTCGCTGAAGCTTTCTTT
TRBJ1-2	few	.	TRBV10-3	CAISEGGRGPYGYTF	TGTGCCATCAGTGAAGGAGGCAGGGGCCCCTATGGCTACACCTTC
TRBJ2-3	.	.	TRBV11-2	CASSFRLDSLTDTQYF	TGTGCCAGCAGCTTCAGACTGGACAGCCTCACAGATACGCAGTATTTT